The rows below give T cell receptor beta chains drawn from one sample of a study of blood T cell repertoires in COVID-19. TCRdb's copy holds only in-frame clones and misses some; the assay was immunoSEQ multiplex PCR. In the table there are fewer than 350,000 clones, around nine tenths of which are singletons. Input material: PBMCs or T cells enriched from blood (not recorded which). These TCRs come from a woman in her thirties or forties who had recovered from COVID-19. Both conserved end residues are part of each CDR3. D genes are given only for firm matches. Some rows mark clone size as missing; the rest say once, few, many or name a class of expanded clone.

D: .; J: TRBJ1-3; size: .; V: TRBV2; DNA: TGTGCCAGCTTAGGGAGACCGTCCTCTGGAAACACCATATATTTT; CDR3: CASLGRPSSGNTIYF
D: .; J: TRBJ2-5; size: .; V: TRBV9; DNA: TGTGCCAGCAGCGTAGACCAGGGAGGAGAGACCCAGTACTTC; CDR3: CASSVDQGGETQYF
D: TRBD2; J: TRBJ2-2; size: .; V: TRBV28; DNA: TGTGCCGGCGGGAGGAACACCGGGGAGCTGTTTTTT; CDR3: CAGGRNTGELFF
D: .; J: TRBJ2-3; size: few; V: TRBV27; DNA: TGTGCCAGCAGTTTAAAGTCAGGGGATACGCAGTATTTT; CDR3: CASSLKSGDTQYF
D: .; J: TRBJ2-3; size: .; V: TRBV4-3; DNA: TGCGCCAGCAGCCAAGCCTTATCCCCGGGAGATACGCAGTATTTT; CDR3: CASSQALSPGDTQYF
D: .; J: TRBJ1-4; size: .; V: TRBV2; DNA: TGTGCCAGCAGTGAAGCGGGTCGTGGAGGGGAACTGTTTTTT; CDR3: CASSEAGRGGELFF
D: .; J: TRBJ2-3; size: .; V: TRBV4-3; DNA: TGCGCCAGCAGCCATCTCTCGGACTCGTCAGATACGCAGTATTTT; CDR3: CASSHLSDSSDTQYF
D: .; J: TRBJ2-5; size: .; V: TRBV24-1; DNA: TGTGCCACCAGTGAGACAGGTTTCAACGGCAAAGAGACCCAGTACTTC; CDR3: CATSETGFNGKETQYF
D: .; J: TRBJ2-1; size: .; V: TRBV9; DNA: TGTGCCAGCAGCGTAGATCTGCCTACGGGAGTATTTGTCGATGAGCAGTTCTTC; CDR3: CASSVDLPTGVFVDEQFF
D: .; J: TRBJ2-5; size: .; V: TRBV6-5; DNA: TGTGCCAGCAGCAGGACTAAAGAGACCCAGTACTTC; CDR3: CASSRTKETQYF
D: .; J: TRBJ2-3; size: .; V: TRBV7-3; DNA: TGTGCCAGCAGCTTAATCTATGGAGGTACGCAGTATTTT; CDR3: CASSLIYGGTQYF
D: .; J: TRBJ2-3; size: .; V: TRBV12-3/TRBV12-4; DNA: TGTGCCAGCAGTGCAGACTCGGCAGATACGCAGTATTTT; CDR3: CASSADSADTQYF
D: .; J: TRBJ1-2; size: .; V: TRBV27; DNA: TGTGCCAGCAGTTTAAAGTGGAGGCCTGGCCACTATGGCTACACCTTC; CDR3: CASSLKWRPGHYGYTF
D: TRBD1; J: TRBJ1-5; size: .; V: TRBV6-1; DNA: TGTGCCAGCAGTGAAATAGGCAGGGGGAAACAGCCCCAGCATTTT; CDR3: CASSEIGRGKQPQHF
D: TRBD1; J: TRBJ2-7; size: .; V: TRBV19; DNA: TGTGCCAGTAGTAACTCCGGGACAGGGGGCTCCTACGAGCAGTACTTC; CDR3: CASSNSGTGGSYEQYF